The next 26 T cell receptor beta chains were all read from a single sample in a study of early T cells in non-severe SARS-CoV-2 infection. TCRdb re-called the 5' RACE reads through MiXCR, storing one row per CDR3 protein. This table holds approximately 28,000 distinct CDR3 sequences, about 4.5% found once. This sample comprised whole blood, obtained at baseline. The receptors were sampled from an adult who was a healthcare worker with PCR-confirmed SARS-CoV-2 infection or an uninfected control (not recorded which).

This clonotype was recorded at least ten times. This chain joins TRBV7-6 and TRBJ1-1, with 8 nucleotides matching TRBD1. Germline V gene sequence: CDR1 SGHVS, CDR2 FNYEAQ. V lost 5 bases, J lost 0 bases, and 5 bases stayed unmatched. The CDR3 is 15 amino acids. The CDR3 here is CASSPKQGVNTEAFF. The CDR3 bases are TGTGCCAGCAGCCCCAAACAGGGGGTGAACACTGAAGCTTTCTTT.

This clonotype appeared a few times. This CDR3 reads CASSLSTGELFF. DNA of the CDR3: TGTGCCAGCAGCTTATCGACCGGGGAGCTGTTTTTT. This chain connects TRBV7-6 to TRBJ2-2; D is uncertain. In germline, CDR1 is SGHVS, CDR2 FNYEAQ. This CDR3 has 12 amino acids. Between the trimmed V and J ends, which lost 2 bases and 5 bases, there was a span of 3 bases.

In this sample, this clonotype turned up a few times. The chain is built from TRBV29-1 and TRBJ2-2; TRBD2 aligns across 13 bases. V lost 7 bases to trimming and J lost 5 bases; unmatched junction nucleotides: 4. The V gene's germline CDR1 is SQVTM and CDR2 ANQGSEA. CDR3 length equals 14 residues. CDR3 nucleotide sequence: TGCAGCGGGACTAGCGGGAGTACGACCGGGGAGCTGTTTTTT. Translation: CSGTSGSTTGELFF.

This clonotype was seen repeatedly, ten times or more. J is TRBJ2-1 and V is TRBV7-9, with TRBD1 matching 8 bases. The CDR3 consists of 17 residues. V was clipped by 6 bases and J by 3 bases; unmatched bases: 13. The germline gives CDR1 SEHNR, CDR2 FQNEAQ (reference sequence). The DNA of the CDR3 is TGTGCCAGCAGACATGGACAGGGCCGATGGAACTACAATGAGCAGTTCTTC. Translation gives CASRHGQGRWNYNEQFF.

This clonotype was counted many times. V and J are TRBV10-2 and TRBJ2-1; D could derive from TRBD1 or TRBD2 (5 bases each). The CDR3 length is 13 residues. Germline V gives CDR1 WSHSY, CDR2 SAAADI. Trimming cost V 4 bases and J 9 bases, with 13 bases left between them. CDR3 loop: CASSGAEGSEQFF. The DNA of the CDR3 is TGCGCCAGCAGTGGGGCCGAGGGGAGTGAGCAGTTCTTC.

There are many counts of this clonotype. The rearrangement links TRBV27 to TRBJ2-7; TRBD1 agrees at 9 bases. The junction had 10 bases not matched to a gene; V was cut back by 8 bases and J by 5 bases. The CDR3 is 14 amino acids. Germline V gene data show CDR1 as MNHEY and CDR2 as SMNVEV (reference sequence). The CDR3 nucleotides are TGTGCCAGCGGAACCCGGGACAGGGTCAACGAGCAGTACTTC. As protein: CASGTRDRVNEQYF.

This clonotype was recorded at least ten times. This rearrangement joins TRBV4-1 to TRBJ2-1; possibly TRBD1 or TRBD2 for D (5 bases each). Per germline, CDR1 MGHRA and CDR2 YSYEKL. Trimming cost V 0 bases and J 6 bases, with 12 bases left between them. This CDR3 spans 15 amino acids. The CDR3 reads CASSQEGTQPNEQFF. DNA of the CDR3: TGCGCCAGCAGCCAAGAGGGGACCCAGCCCAATGAGCAGTTCTTC.

This clonotype appeared many times. The chain is built from TRBV14 and TRBJ2-7; D is unresolved. CDR3 length: 11 amino acids. The V end lost 3 bases, the J end lost 3 bases, and 3 bases lay between the germline ends. CDR1 is SGHDN, CDR2 FVKESK, per germline. CDR3 DNA: TGTGCCAGCAGCCATGGCTACGAGCAGTACTTC. Its protein product is CASSHGYEQYF.

This clonotype was seen repeatedly, ten times or more. The J gene is TRBJ1-1, the V gene TRBV6-2 or TRBV6-3; no definite D call. Trimming removed 7 bases at V and 5 bases at J, with 26 bases between. Germline CDR1 is MNHEY and CDR2 is SVGEGT. The CDR3 is made up of 17 amino acids. The CDR3 DNA reads TGTGCCAGCAACCCTCGAGTCCCGGGTTTCTGGTGGACTGAAGCTTTCTTT. Amino acids: CASNPRVPGFWWTEAFF.

This clonotype was seen ten or more times. The V and J genes are TRBV10-3 and TRBJ2-2, with 8 nucleotides matching TRBD1. Germline CDR1 reads ENHRY; CDR2 reads SYGVKD. This CDR3 region has 14 residues. V trimming: 6 bases; J trimming: 1 base; junction bases outside the gene matches: 1. CDR3 coding DNA: TGTGCCATCAGGACAGGGGAGAACACCGGGGAGCTGTTTTTT. It encodes CAIRTGENTGELFF.

This clonotype was detected a few times. V gene TRBV11-1 combines with J gene TRBJ1-1, with 10 bases lining up with TRBD1. V lost 4 bases to trimming and J lost 4 bases; unmatched junction nucleotides: 6. Germline assignment: CDR1 SGHAT and CDR2 FQDESV (reference sequence). The CDR3 has 15 residues. The CDR3 nucleotides are TGTGCCAGCAGCTACCGACAGGGGGCGGTCACTGAAGCTTTCTTT. It codes for CASSYRQGAVTEAFF.

This clonotype appeared many times. V usage is TRBV12-3 or TRBV12-4 and J usage is TRBJ2-1; D is unresolved. The V and J ends lost 1 base and 0 bases respectively, with 7 bases between them. The CDR3 is made up of 15 amino acids. The CDR3 DNA reads as TGTGCCAGCAGTTTAGGACCTAGCTCCTACAATGAGCAGTTCTTC. Translating it yields CASSLGPSSYNEQFF.

In its sample, this clonotype was seen many times. V gene TRBV7-2 combines with J gene TRBJ1-6; D not certain. Germline CDR1 reads SGHTA; CDR2 reads FQGNSA. Trimming took off 1 base at V and 6 bases at J, with 10 bases between the two ends. This CDR3 has 15 amino acids. The CDR3 region is CASSLEARVNSPLHF. DNA for the CDR3: TGTGCCAGCAGCTTAGAAGCCCGAGTTAATTCACCCCTCCACTTT.

This clonotype has a count of ten or more. This chain links TRBV19 with TRBJ2-5, with no clear D. CDR1 LNHDA and CDR2 SQIVND come from the germline V gene (reference sequence). The CDR3 is 13 residues long. The ends were cut back, 4 bases at V and 1 base at J, with 7 bases in the middle. This CDR3 is CASSNSFQETQYF. In nucleotides, the CDR3 is TGTGCCAGTAGTAACTCCTTCCAAGAGACCCAGTACTTC.

This clonotype appeared many times. The V and J genes are TRBV6-2 or TRBV6-3 and TRBJ2-7; D is unresolved. Trimming pared 0 bases from V and 3 bases from J, leaving 9 bases between. Germline V lookup: CDR1 MNHEY, CDR2 SVGEGT. This CDR3 contains 14 residues. The CDR3 coding sequence is TGTGCCAGCAGTTACTCTGGCACGGGCTACGAGCAGTACTTC. It codes for CASSYSGTGYEQYF.

A word on this clonotype: A much larger clone sits a single nucleotide away, making a read error possible. The chain joins TRBV7-6 to TRBJ2-1, with D unresolved. Germline CDR1 is SGHVS and CDR2 is FNYEAQ. Trimming removed 2 bases from V and 8 bases from J, with 7 bases in between. This CDR3 has 12 amino acids. CDR3 DNA: TGTGCCAGCAGCTTACTTGACGATGAGCAGTTCTTC. Protein product: CASSLLDDEQFF.

This clonotype appeared many times. The chain joins TRBV5-5 to TRBJ2-7; 8 positions match TRBD2. V shed 2 bases, J shed 7 bases, and the junction held 11 bases outside the gene matches. Per germline, CDR1 SGHKS and CDR2 YYEKEE (reference sequence). The CDR3 spans 15 residues. CDR3 region: CASSFVAGPPLEQYF. CDR3 DNA: TGTGCCAGCAGCTTTGTAGCGGGGCCCCCTTTGGAGCAGTACTTC.

This clonotype was counted only a few times. The chain recombines TRBV28 with TRBJ1-2; possibly TRBD1 for D (6 bases). V was cut by 9 bases and J by 5 bases, with 25 bases left in between. Germline lookup yields CDR1 MDHEN and CDR2 SYDVKM. CDR3 length: 16 residues. The CDR3 DNA follows: TGTGCCAGTCTCTTTAGGGGGGCAAACCCCCTATATGGCTACACCTTC. This gives the protein CASLFRGANPLYGYTF.

This clonotype has ten or more counts. The CDR3 is CASSFSGRTDTQYF. The CDR3 nucleotides read TGTGCCAGCAGTTTTAGCGGCCGCACAGATACGCAGTATTTT. The chain links TRBV12-3 or TRBV12-4 to TRBJ2-3, with D possibly TRBD2 on 6 matching bases. V dropped 3 bases and J dropped 1 base, with 8 bases sitting between them. The CDR3 extends over 14 amino acids.

In its sample, this clonotype was seen once. With a much larger clone just one base away, this may be a read error. The V call is TRBV20-1, the J call TRBJ2-1; D is uncertain. Germline-derived CDR1 and CDR2 are DFQATT and SNEGSKA (reference sequence). V was trimmed by 1 base and J by 0 bases, leaving 22 bases between them. The CDR3 extends over 19 amino acids. In DNA, the CDR3 is TGCAGTGCTAGAGGGGATGCTTTCTCGGTCCGAAGCTCCTACAATGAGCAGTTCTTC. Protein sequence: CSARGDAFSVRSSYNEQFF.

In this sample, this clonotype turned up many times. The J gene is TRBJ2-5, the V gene TRBV20-1; TRBD1 is a possible D gene (6 bases). The germline V gene encodes CDR1 DFQATT and CDR2 SNEGSKA (reference sequence). This CDR3 spans 12 amino acids. V lost 5 bases and J lost 5, with 12 bases in between. The CDR3, as DNA: TGCAGTGCTGTGGAGCAGGGGGAGACCCAGTACTTC. Translated: CSAVEQGETQYF.

This chain joins TRBV19 and TRBJ2-1, with TRBD2 matching over 7 bases. J gave up 5 bases and V 4 bases, and 8 bases lay outside the gene matches. CDR1 and CDR2 (germline): LNHDA, SQIVND (reference sequence). The CDR3 length is 15 residues. DNA for the CDR3: TGTGCCAGTAGTACCTCTAGCGGAGCCCACAATGAGCAGTTCTTC. Residues: CASSTSSGAHNEQFF. The full variable domain, rest sourced from reference TRBV19 and TRBJ2-1, is DGGITQSPKYLFRKEGQNVTLSCEQNLNHDAMYWYRQDPGQGLRLIYYSQIVNDFQKGDIAEGYSVSREKKESFPLTVTSAQKNPTAFYLCASSTSSGAHNEQFFGPGTRLTVL.

This clonotype was found many times. The chain carries TRBV12-3 or TRBV12-4 and TRBJ2-3, with TRBD2 matching over 9 bases. Trimming at V came to 5 bases and at J to 0 bases, leaving 6 bases not matched to a gene. The CDR3 is made up of 16 amino acids. The CDR3 here is CASSPGLATSTDTQYF. In nucleotides, the CDR3 is TGTGCCAGCAGTCCCGGACTAGCGACTAGCACAGATACGCAGTATTTT.

This chain uses TRBV6-5 with TRBJ2-1; D not resolved. The V gene's germline CDR1 is MNHEY and CDR2 SVGAGI. With 6 bases removed from V and 3 bases from J, the gap between germline ends came to 6 bases. CDR3 length equals 12 residues. CDR3 loop: CASRGSYNEQFF. The CDR3 DNA sequence: TGTGCCAGCAGGGGAAGCTACAATGAGCAGTTCTTC.

The J gene is TRBJ2-3, the V gene TRBV7-2; perhaps TRBD2 as D (5 bases). Per germline, CDR1 SGHTA and CDR2 FQGNSA. The CDR3 is 14 amino acids. Deletions cut 1 base from V and 1 base from J, with 6 bases between. Here the CDR3 DNA reads TGTGCCAGCAGCTTAGATAGCGGCACAGATACGCAGTATTTT. This encodes CASSLDSGTDTQYF.

This clonotype was detected ten times or more. The chain combines TRBV18 with TRBJ2-2; possible D gene TRBD1, 6 bases. CDR3 length: 16 residues. CDR1 is KGHSH, CDR2 LQKENI, per germline. Trimming took 3 bases from V and 0 from J, leaving 11 bases between them. In nucleotides, the CDR3 is TGTGCCAGCTCACCCACAGGGTTTGCGAACACCGGGGAGCTGTTTTTT. This translates into CASSPTGFANTGELFF.